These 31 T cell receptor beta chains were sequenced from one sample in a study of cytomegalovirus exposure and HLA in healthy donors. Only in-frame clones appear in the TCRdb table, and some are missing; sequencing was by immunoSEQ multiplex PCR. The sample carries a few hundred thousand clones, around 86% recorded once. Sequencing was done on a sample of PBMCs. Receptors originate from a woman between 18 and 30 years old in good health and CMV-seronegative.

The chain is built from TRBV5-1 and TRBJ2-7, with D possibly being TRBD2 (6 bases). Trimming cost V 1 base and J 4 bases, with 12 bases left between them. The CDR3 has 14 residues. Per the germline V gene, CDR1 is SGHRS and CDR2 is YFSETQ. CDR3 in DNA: TGCGCCAGCAGCTTGTTCGGGACTTTTTACGAGCAGTACTTC. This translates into CASSLFGTFYEQYF.

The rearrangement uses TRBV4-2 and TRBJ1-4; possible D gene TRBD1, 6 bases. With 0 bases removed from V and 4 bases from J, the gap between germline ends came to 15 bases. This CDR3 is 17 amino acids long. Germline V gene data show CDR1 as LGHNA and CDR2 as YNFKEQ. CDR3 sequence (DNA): TGTGCCAGCAGCCAAGAGGGGGTCGCGACAGGTAATGAAAAACTGTTTTTT. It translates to CASSQEGVATGNEKLFF.

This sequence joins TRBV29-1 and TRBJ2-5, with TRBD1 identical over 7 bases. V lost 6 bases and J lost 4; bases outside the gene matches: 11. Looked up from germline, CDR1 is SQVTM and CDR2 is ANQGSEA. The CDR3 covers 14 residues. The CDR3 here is CSVAKGARGETQYF. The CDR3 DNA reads TGCAGCGTAGCCAAGGGGGCTCGGGGAGAGACCCAGTACTTC.

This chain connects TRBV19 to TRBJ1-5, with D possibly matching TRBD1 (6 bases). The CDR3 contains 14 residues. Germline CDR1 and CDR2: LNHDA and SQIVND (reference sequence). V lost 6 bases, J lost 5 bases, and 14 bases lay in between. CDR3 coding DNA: TGTGCCAGTAGAAAACAGGGCTACGATCAGCCCCAGCATTTT. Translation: CASRKQGYDQPQHF.

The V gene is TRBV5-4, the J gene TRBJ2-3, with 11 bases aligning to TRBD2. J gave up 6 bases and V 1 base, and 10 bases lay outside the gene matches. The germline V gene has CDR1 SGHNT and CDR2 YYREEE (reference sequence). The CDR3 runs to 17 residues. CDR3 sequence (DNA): TGTGCCAGCAGCTTGCGGACTAGCGGGTCCCAGTGGGATACGCAGTATTTT. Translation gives CASSLRTSGSQWDTQYF.

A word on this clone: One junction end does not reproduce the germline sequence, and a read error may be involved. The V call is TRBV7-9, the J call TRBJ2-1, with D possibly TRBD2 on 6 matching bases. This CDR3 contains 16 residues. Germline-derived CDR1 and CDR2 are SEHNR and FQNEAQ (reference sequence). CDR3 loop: CASSSSSAGRFNVQFF. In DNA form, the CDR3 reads TGTGCCAGCAGTTCTTCCAGTGCGGGAAGGTTCAATGTGCAGTTCTTC.

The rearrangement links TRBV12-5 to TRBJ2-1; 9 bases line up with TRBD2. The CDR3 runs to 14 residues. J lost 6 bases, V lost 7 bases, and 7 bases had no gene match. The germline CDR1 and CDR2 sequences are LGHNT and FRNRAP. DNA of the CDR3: TGTGCTAGTGCTGACGGGACTAGCAGCAATGAGCAGTTCTTC. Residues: CASADGTSSNEQFF.

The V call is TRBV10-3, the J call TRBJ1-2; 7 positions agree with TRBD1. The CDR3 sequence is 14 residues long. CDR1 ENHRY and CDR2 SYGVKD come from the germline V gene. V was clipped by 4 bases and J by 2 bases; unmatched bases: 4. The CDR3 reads CAISVRGVNYGYTF. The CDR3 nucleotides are TGTGCCATCAGTGTCAGGGGGGTGAACTATGGCTACACCTTC.

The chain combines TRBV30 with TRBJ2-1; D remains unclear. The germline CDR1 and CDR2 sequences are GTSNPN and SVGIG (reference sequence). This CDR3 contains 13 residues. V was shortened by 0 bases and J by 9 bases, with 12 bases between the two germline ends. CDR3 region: CAWSVRPNGEQFF. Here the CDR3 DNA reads TGTGCCTGGAGTGTACGTCCAAACGGTGAGCAGTTCTTC.

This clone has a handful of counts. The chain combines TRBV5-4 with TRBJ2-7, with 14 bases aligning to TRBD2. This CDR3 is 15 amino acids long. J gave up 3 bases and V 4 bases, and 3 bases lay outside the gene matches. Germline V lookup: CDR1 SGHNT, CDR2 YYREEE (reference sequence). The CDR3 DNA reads TGTGCCAGCAGCCAGGGACTAGCGGGAGACTACGAGCAGTACTTC. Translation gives CASSQGLAGDYEQYF.

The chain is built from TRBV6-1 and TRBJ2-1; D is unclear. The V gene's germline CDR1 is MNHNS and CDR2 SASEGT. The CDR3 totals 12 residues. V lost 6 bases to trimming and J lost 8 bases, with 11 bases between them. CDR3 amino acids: CASSSLGYEQFF. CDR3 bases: TGTGCCAGCAGCTCCCTTGGCTATGAGCAGTTCTTC.

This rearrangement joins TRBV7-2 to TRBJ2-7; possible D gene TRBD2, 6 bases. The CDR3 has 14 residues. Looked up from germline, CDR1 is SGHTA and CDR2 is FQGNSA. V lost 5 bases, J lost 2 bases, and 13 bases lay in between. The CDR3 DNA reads TGTGCCAGCAGCCGGGACTCCACAACCTACGAGCAGTACTTC. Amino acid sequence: CASSRDSTTYEQYF.

The CDR3 spells CASAEAGGSYEQYF. DNA of the CDR3: TGCGCCAGCGCTGAGGCGGGAGGGTCCTACGAGCAGTACTTC. The chain joins TRBV10-2 to TRBJ2-7; TRBD2 matches 9 bases. V was clipped by 8 bases and J by 1 base; unmatched bases: 6. The CDR3 has 14 amino acids. CDR1 is WSHSY and CDR2 is SAAADI in the germline V gene.

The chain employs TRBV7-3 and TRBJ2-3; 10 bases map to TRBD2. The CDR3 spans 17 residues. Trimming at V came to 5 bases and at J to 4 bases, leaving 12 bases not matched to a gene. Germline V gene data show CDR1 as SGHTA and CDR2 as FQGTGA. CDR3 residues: CASSPQLLAGVADTQYF. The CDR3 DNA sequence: TGTGCCAGCAGCCCCCAGCTTCTAGCGGGAGTGGCAGATACGCAGTATTTT.

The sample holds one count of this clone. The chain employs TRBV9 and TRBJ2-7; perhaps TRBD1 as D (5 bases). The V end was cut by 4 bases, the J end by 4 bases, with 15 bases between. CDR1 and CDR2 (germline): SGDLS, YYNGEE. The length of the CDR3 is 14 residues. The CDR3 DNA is TGTGCCAGCAGCCTAGACAGTCCTCCATACGAGCAGTACTTC. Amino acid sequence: CASSLDSPPYEQYF. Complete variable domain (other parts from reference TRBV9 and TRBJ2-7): DSGVTQTPKHLITATGQRVTLRCSPRSGDLSVYWYQQSLDQGLQFLIQYYNGEERAKGNILERFSAQQFPDLHSELNLSSLELGDSALYFCASSLDSPPYEQYFGPGTRLTVT.

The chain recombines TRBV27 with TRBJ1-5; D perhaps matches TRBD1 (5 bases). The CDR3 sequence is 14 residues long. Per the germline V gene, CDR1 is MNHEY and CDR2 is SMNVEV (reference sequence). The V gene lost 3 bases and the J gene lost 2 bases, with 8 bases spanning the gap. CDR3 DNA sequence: TGTGCCAGCAGTTTTTCCAGGGGCAATCAGCCCCAGCATTTT. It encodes CASSFSRGNQPQHF.

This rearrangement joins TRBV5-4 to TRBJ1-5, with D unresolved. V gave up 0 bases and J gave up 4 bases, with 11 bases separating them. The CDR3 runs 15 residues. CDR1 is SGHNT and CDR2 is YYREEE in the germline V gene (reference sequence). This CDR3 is CASSLDPGGNQPQHF. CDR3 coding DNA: TGTGCCAGCAGCTTGGATCCGGGTGGGAATCAGCCCCAGCATTTT.

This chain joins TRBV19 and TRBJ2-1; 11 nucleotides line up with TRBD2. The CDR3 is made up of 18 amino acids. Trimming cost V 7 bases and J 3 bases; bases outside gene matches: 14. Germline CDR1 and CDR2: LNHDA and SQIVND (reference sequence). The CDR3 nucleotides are TGTGCCAGTACCATAGGGCTAGCGGGAGGCTCCCTCTACAATGAGCAGTTCTTC. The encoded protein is CASTIGLAGGSLYNEQFF.

The CDR3 loop is CASSPSARTDTQYF. The CDR3 DNA is TGTGCCAGCTCACCATCCGCCAGGACAGATACGCAGTATTTT. V usage is TRBV18 and J usage is TRBJ2-3; D is undetermined. V lost 2 bases, J lost 3 bases, and 9 bases lay in between. The CDR3 is 14 residues long. Germline CDR1 reads KGHSH; CDR2 reads LQKENI. Looking up the rest from reference TRBV18 and TRBJ2-3 gives the full variable domain: NAGVMQNPRHLVRRRGQEARLRCSPMKGHSHVYWYRQLPEEGLKFMVYLQKENIIDESGMPKERFSAEFPKEGPSILRIQQVVRGDSAAYFCASSPSARTDTQYFGPGTRLTVL.

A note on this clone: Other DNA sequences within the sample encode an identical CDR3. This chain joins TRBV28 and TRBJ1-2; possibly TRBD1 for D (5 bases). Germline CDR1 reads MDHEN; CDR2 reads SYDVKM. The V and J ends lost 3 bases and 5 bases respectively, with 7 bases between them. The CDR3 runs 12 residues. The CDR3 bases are TGTGCCAGCAGTTTGACAGATTATGGCTACACCTTC. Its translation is CASSLTDYGYTF.

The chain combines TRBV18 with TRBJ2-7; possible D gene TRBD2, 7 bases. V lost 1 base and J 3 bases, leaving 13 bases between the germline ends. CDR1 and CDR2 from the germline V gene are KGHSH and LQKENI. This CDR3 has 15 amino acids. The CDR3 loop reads CASSPQGEGIYEQYF. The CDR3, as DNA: TGTGCCAGCTCACCACAGGGGGAGGGCATCTACGAGCAGTACTTC.

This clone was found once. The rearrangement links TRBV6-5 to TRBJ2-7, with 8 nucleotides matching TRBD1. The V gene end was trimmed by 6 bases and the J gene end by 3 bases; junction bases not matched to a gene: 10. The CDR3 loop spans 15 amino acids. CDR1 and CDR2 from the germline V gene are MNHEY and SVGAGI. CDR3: CASRNWTGPFYEQYF. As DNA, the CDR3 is TGTGCCAGCAGAAACTGGACAGGGCCCTTCTACGAGCAGTACTTC.

In DNA form, the CDR3 reads TGTGCCACCCAGGTCGGGAGGTGGTCCGGGGAGCTGTTTTTT. This translates into CATQVGRWSGELFF. This chain links TRBV6-5 with TRBJ2-2; 7 bases agree with TRBD2. Germline V lookup: CDR1 MNHEY, CDR2 SVGAGI. CDR3 length equals 14 residues. After removal of 10 bases from V and 6 bases from J, the junction contained 11 bases not matched to a gene.

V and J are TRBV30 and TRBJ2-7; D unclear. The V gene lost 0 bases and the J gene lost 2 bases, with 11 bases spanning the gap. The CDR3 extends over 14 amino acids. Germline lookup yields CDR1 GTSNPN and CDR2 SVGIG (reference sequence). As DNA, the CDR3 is TGTGCCTGGAGTGTACGTGCGAAACCCTACGAGCAGTACTTC. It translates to CAWSVRAKPYEQYF.

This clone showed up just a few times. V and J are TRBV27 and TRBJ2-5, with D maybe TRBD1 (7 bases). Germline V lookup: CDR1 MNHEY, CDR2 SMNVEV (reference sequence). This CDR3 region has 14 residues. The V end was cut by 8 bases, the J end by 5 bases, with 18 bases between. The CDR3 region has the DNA TGTGCCAGCGCGGGGAATGACAGGGTGGAGACCCAGTACTTC. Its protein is CASAGNDRVETQYF.

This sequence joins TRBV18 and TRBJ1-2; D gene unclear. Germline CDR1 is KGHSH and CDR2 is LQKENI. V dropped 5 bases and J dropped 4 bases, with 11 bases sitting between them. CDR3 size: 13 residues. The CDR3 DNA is TGTGCCAGCTCAACCGACACCCTCTATGGCTACACCTTC. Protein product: CASSTDTLYGYTF.

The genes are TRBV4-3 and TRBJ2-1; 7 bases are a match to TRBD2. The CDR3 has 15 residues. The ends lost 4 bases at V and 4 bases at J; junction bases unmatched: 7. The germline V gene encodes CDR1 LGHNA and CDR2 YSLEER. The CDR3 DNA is TGCGCCAGCAGCCCGGGTAGCGGGCTGTACAATGAGCAGTTCTTC. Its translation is CASSPGSGLYNEQFF.

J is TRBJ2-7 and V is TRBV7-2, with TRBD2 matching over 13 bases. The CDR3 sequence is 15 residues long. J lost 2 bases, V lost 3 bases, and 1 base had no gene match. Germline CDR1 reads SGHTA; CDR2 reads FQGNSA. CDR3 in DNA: TGTGCCAGCAGCTTTACTAGCGGGAGGGCCTACGAGCAGTACTTC. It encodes CASSFTSGRAYEQYF.

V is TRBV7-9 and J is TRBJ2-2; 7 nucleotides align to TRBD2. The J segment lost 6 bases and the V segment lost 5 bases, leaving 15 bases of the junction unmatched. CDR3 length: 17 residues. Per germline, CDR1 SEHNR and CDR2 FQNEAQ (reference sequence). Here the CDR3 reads CASSPGFSGFSPGELFF. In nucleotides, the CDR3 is TGTGCCAGCAGCCCAGGCTTTAGCGGGTTTAGCCCCGGGGAGCTGTTTTTT.

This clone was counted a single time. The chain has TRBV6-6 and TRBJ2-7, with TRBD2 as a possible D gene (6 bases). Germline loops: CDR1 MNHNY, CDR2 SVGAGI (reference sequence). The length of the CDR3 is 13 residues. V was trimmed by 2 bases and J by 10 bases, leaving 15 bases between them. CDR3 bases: TGTGCCAGCAGTTACCCGACTGGGGGAGGTCAGTACTTC. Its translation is CASSYPTGGGQYF.

The CDR3 region has the DNA TGCAGCGTTGGGGCGGGAGTTATGTCCTACGAGCAGTACTTC. Residues: CSVGAGVMSYEQYF. The chain uses TRBV29-1 and TRBJ2-7, with 7 bases that match TRBD2. Germline V gene lookup returns CDR1 SQVTM and CDR2 ANQGSEA. The CDR3 is 14 amino acids. Germline trimming cut 4 bases from V and 1 base from J; bases unmatched to any gene: 7.